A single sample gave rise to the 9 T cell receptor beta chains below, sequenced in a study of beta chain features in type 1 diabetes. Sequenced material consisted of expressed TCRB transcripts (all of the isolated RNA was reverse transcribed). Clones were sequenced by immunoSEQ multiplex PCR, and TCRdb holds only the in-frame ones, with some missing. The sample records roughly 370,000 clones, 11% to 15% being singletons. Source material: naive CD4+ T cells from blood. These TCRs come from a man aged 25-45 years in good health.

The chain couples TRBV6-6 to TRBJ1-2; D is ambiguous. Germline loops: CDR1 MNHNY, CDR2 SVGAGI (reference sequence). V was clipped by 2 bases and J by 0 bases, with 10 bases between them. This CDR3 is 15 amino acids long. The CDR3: CASSYGPVANYGYTF. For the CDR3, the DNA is TGTGCCAGCAGTTACGGTCCAGTAGCTAACTATGGCTACACCTTC.

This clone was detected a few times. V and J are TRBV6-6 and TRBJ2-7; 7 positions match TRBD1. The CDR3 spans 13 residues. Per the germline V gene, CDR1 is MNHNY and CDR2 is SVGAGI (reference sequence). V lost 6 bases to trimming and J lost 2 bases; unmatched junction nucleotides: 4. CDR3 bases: TGTGCCAGCAGCTATGACAGGGCCTACGAGCAGTACGTC. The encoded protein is CASSYDRAYEQYV.

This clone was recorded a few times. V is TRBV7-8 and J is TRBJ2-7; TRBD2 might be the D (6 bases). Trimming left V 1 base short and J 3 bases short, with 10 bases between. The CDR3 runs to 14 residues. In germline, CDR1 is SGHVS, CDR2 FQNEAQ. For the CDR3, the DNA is TGTGCCAGCAGCTTAGATGGGGGACTCTACGAGCAGTACGTC. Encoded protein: CASSLDGGLYEQYV.

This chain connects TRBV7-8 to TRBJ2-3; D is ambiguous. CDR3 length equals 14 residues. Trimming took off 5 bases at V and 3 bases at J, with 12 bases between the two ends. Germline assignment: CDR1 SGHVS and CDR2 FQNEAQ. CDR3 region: CASSITTWTDTQYF. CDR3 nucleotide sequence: TGTGCCAGCAGCATCACGACTTGGACAGATACGCAGTATTTT. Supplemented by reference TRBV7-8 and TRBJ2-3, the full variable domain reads GAGVSQSPRYKVAKRGQDVALRCDPISGHVSLFWYQQALGQGPEFLTYFQNEAQLDKSGLPSDRFFAERPEGSVSTLKIQRTQQEDSAVYLCASSITTWTDTQYFGPGTRLTVL.

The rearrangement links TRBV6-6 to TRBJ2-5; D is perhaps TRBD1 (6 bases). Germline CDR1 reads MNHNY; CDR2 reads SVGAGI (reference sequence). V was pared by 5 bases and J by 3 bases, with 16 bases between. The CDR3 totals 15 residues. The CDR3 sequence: CASSVDRPGKETQYF. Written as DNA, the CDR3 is TGTGCCAGCAGTGTTGACAGGCCTGGAAAAGAGACCCAGTACTTC.

CDR3 DNA sequence: TGTGCCAGCAGCGCTGCCGGGACTCTCACAGATACGCAGTATTTT. Protein product: CASSAAGTLTDTQYF. The chain has TRBV5-4 and TRBJ2-3; D perhaps matches TRBD2 (6 bases). Per the germline V gene, CDR1 is SGHNT and CDR2 is YYREEE (reference sequence). Trimming removed 4 bases at V and 2 bases at J, with 14 bases between. The CDR3 sequence is 15 residues long.

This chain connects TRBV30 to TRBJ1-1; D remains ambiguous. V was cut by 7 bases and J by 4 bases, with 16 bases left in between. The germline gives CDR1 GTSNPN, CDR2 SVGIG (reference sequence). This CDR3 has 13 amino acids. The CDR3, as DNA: TGTGCCTCTGGGGTTGGGGAGGGCACTGAAGCTTTCTTT. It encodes CASGVGEGTEAFF.

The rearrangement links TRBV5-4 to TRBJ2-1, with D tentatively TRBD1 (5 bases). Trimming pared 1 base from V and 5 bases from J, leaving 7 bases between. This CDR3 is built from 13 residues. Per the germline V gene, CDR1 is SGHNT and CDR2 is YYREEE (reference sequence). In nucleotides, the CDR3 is TGTGCCAGCAGCTTGAGGGGTGACAATGAGCAGTTCTTC. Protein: CASSLRGDNEQFF.

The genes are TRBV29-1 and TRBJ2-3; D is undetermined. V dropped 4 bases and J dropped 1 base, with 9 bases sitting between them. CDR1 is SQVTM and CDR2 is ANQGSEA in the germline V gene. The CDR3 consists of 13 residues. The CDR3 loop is CSVGAQRTDTQYF. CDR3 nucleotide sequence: TGCAGCGTTGGTGCTCAGCGCACAGATACGCAGTATTTT.